The 5 T cell receptor beta chains listed next were all sequenced from one sample in a study of blood T cell repertoires in COVID-19. Here immunoSEQ multiplex PCR was the method, and the copy in TCRdb shows in-frame clones only, minus some. In the table there are about 74,000 clones, approximately 76% of which are singletons. Sequencing input: peripheral blood. The receptors here all came from a man between 65 and 80 years old with active or convalescent COVID-19.

V usage is TRBV6-5 and J usage is TRBJ1-5; 9 bases align to TRBD1. V gave up 4 bases and J gave up 6 bases; unmatched junction bases: 4. CDR1 is MNHEY and CDR2 is SVGAGI in the germline V gene. The CDR3 has 14 residues. CDR3 nucleotides: TGTGCCAGCAGTTCACAGGGGGCCGCTCAGCCCCAGCATTTT. Protein: CASSSQGAAQPQHF.

The V gene is TRBV19, the J gene TRBJ1-5; 8 bases line up with TRBD1. The germline V gene encodes CDR1 LNHDA and CDR2 SQIVND (reference sequence). This CDR3 region has 14 residues. J lost 5 bases, V lost 2 bases, and 2 bases had no gene match. CDR3 nucleotide sequence: TGTGCCAGTAGTATACAGGGGGCCCATCAGCCCCAGCATTTT. It specifies CASSIQGAHQPQHF.

This chain connects TRBV5-4 to TRBJ1-6, with 7 bases that match TRBD1. The germline CDR1 and CDR2 sequences are SGHNT and YYREEE (reference sequence). The CDR3 extends over 14 amino acids. Losses at the gene ends were 2 bases for V and 7 bases for J; bases not matched to a gene: 3. The CDR3 nucleotides read TGTGCCAGCAGCTTCGACAGGGTGAATTCACCCCTCCACTTT. Amino acid sequence: CASSFDRVNSPLHF.

This clone appeared a few times. V gene TRBV10-3 combines with J gene TRBJ1-4; unclear D gene. The V and J ends lost 0 bases and 8 bases respectively, with 13 bases between them. The CDR3 loop spans 15 amino acids. Germline V gives CDR1 ENHRY, CDR2 SYGVKD. CDR3 sequence reads: CAISESGRAGEKLFF. The CDR3 coding sequence is TGTGCCATCAGTGAGTCGGGCAGAGCGGGAGAAAAACTGTTTTTT.

The V and J genes are TRBV14 and TRBJ1-1; D is possibly TRBD1 (6 bases). This CDR3 is 13 amino acids long. The V end was cut by 4 bases, the J end by 8 bases, with 14 bases between. The germline V gene has CDR1 SGHDN and CDR2 FVKESK. CDR3 in amino acids: CASSRTGKGEAFF. The CDR3 DNA follows: TGTGCCAGCAGCCGTACAGGGAAAGGGGAAGCTTTCTTT.